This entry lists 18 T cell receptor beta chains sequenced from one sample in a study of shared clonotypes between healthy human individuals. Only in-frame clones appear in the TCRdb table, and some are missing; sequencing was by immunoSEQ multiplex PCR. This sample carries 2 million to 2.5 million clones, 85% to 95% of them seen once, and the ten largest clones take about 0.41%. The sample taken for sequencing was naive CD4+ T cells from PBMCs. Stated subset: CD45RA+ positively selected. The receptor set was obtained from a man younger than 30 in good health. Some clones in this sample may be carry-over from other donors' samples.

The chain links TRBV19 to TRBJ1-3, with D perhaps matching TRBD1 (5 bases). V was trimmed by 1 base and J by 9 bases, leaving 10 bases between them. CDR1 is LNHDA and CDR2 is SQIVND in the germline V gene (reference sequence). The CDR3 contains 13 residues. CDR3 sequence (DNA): TGTGCCAGTAGTATAGCCGATGGGGGCACCATATATTTT. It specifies CASSIADGGTIYF.

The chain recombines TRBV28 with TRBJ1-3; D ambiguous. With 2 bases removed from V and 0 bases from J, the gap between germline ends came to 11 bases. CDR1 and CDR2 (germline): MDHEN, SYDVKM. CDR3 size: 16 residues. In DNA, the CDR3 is TGTGCCAGCAGTTTAGTTCTACAGAACTCTGGAAACACCATATATTTT. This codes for CASSLVLQNSGNTIYF.

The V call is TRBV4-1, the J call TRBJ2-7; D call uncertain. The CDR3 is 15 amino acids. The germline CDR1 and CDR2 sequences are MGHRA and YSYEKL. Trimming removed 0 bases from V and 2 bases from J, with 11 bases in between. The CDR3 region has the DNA TGCGCCAGCAGCCAAGACCACTTCGCGGCCTACGAGCAGTACTTC. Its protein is CASSQDHFAAYEQYF.

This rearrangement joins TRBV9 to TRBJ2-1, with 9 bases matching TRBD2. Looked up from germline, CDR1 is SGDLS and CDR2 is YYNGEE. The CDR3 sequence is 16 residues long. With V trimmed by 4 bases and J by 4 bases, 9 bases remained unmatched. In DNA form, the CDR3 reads TGTGCCAGCAGCACGATTAGCGGGAGTAAATACAATGAGCAGTTCTTC. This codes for CASSTISGSKYNEQFF.

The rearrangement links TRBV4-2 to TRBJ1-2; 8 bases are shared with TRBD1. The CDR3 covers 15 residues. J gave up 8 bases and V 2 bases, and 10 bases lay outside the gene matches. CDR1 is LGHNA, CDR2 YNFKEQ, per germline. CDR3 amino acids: CASSQKETGVDGYTF. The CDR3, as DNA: TGTGCCAGCAGCCAAAAAGAGACAGGGGTCGACGGCTACACCTTC.

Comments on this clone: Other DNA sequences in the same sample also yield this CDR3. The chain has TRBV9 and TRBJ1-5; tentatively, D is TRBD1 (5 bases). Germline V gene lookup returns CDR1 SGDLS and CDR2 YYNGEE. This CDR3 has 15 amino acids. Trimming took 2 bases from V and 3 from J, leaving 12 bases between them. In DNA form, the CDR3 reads TGTGCCAGCAGCGTGGGGGGAGGGACCAATCAGCCCCAGCATTTT. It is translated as CASSVGGGTNQPQHF.

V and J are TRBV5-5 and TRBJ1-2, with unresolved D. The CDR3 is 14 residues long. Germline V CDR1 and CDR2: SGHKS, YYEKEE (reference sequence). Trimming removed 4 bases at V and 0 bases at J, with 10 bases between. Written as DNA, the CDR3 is TGTGCCAGCAGCCCGCCCCTAGCTAACTATGGCTACACCTTC. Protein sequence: CASSPPLANYGYTF.

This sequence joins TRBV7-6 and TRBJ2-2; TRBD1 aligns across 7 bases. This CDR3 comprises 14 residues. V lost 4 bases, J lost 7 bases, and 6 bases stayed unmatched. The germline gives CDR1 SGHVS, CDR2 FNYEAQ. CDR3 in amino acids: CASSSYTGVGELFF. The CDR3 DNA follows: TGTGCCAGCAGCTCCTACACAGGGGTCGGGGAGCTGTTTTTT.

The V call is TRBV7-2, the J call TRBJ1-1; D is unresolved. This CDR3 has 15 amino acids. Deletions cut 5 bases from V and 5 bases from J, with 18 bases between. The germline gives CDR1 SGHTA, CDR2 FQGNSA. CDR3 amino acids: CASSGWEGSGTEAFF. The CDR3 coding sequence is TGTGCCAGCAGCGGCTGGGAGGGCTCGGGGACTGAAGCTTTCTTT.

The CDR3 loop is CASSQGWASGSYEQFF. Written as DNA, the CDR3 is TGTGCCAGCAGCCAAGGGTGGGCTAGCGGGAGCTATGAGCAGTTCTTC. The V call is TRBV28, the J call TRBJ2-1; 10 nucleotides match TRBD2. The germline gives CDR1 MDHEN, CDR2 SYDVKM. The CDR3 has 16 amino acids. V trimming: 6 bases; J trimming: 8 bases; junction bases outside the gene matches: 13.

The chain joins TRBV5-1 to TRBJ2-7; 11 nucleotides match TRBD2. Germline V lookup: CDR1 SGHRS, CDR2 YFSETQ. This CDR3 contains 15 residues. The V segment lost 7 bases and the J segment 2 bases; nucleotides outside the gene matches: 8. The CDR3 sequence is CASRRELAGAYEQYF. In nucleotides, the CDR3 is TGCGCCAGCCGAAGGGAACTAGCGGGAGCCTACGAGCAGTACTTC.

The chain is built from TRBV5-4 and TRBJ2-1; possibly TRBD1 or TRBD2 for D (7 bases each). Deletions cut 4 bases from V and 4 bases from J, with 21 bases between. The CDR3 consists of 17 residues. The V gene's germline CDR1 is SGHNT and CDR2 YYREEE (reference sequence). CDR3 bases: TGTGCCAGCAGCCCCAGGGGGGGGGCTTTGACATACAATGAGCAGTTCTTC. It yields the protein CASSPRGGALTYNEQFF.

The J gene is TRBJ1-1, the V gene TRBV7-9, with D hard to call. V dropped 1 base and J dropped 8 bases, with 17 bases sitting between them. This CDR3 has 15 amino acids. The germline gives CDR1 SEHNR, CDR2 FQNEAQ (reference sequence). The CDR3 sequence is CASSLGEGPLTEAFF. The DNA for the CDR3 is TGTGCCAGCAGCTTAGGGGAAGGCCCGCTGACCGAAGCTTTCTTT.

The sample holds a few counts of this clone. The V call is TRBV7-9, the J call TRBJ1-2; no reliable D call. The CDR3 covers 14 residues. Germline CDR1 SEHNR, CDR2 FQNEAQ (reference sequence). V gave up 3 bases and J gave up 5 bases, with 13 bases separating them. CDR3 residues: CASSFTHSSYGYTF. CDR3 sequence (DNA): TGTGCCAGCAGCTTCACTCATTCCAGTTATGGCTACACCTTC.

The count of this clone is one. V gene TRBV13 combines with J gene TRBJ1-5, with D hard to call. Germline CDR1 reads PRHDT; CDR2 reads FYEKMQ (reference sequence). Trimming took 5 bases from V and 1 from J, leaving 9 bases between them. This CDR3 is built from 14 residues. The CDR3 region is CASSITGSNQPQHF. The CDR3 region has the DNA TGTGCCAGCAGCATTACCGGGAGCAATCAGCCCCAGCATTTT.

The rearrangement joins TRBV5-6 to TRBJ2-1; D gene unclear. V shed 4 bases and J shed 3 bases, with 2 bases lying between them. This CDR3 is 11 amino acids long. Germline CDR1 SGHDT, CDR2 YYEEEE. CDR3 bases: TGTGCCAGCAGCCGCTACAATGAGCAGTTCTTC. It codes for CASSRYNEQFF.

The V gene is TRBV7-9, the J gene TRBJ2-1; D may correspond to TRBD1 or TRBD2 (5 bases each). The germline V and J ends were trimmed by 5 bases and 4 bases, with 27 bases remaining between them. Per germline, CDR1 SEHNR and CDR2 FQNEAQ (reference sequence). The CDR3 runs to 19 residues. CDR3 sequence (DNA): TGTGCCAGCAGCCCAAGGGGACCCCACAAGGAACCCCCGTACAATGAGCAGTTCTTC. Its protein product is CASSPRGPHKEPPYNEQFF.

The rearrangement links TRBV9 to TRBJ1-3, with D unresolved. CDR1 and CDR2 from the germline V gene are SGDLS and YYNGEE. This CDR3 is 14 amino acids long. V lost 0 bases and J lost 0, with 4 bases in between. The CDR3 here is CASSVARSGNTIYF. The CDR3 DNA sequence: TGTGCCAGCAGCGTAGCCCGCTCTGGAAACACCATATATTTT.